This note documents a single TCR beta chain sequence. This record comes from a study of blood T cell repertoires in COVID-19. Germline V gene lookup returns CDR1 MGHRA and CDR2 YSYEKL. Losses at the gene ends were 0 bases for V and 5 bases for J; bases not matched to a gene: 8. The CDR3 has 17 amino acids. The method was immunoSEQ multiplex PCR; TCRdb's version includes in-frame clones alone and lacks a portion of them. The data hold 100,000 to 150,000 clones, with roughly nine tenths observed a single time. Patients at the Seattle site were enrolled during active infection and followed longitudinally.

This receptor was identified in a man in his fifties or sixties with COVID-19, enrolled during active disease. The J gene is TRBJ2-3, the V gene TRBV4-1; 10 nucleotides line up with TRBD2. Material: peripheral blood. The CDR3 bases are TGCGCCAGCAGCCAAGAACCAGCGGGAGGGCCAGGAGATACGCAGTATTTT. As protein: CASSQEPAGGPGDTQYF.